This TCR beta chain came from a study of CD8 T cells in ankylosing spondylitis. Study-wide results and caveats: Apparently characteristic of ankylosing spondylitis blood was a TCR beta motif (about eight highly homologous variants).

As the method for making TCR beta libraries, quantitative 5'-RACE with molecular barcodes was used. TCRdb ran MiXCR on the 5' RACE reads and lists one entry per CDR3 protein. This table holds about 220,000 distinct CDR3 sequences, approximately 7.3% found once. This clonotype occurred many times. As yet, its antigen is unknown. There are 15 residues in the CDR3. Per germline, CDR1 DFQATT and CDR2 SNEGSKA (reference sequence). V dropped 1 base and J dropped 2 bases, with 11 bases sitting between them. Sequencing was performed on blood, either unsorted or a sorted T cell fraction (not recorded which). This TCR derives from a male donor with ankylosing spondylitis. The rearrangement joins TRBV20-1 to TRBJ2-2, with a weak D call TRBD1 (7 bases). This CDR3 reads CSARAGDRNTGELFF. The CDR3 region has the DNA TGCAGTGCTAGAGCGGGGGACAGAAACACCGGGGAGCTGTTTTTT.